The clone carrying this T cell receptor beta chain has more than one count but fewer than ten. This sample is drawn from a study of blood T cell repertoires in COVID-19. About the study: The United States, Italy and Spain provided the acute and convalescent COVID-19 samples. Sources were T cells, B-cell-depleted T cells, or PBMCs; the material itself was cDNA or gDNA.

Patients from Seattle were sampled longitudinally, starting during active infection. CDR1 LGHNA and CDR2 YSLEER come from the germline V gene. The ends lost 3 bases at V and 5 bases at J; junction bases unmatched: 7. The CDR3 length is 16 residues. Methods used by the authors: Nucleated cell number was recorded as an estimate derived from reference gene primer amplification. Only in-frame clones appear in the TCRdb table, and some are missing; sequencing was by immunoSEQ multiplex PCR. V, J and clone size reflect that table, while D and trimming were determined from the DNA. Here the sample spans 250,000 to 350,000 clones, less than 85% being singletons.

This rearrangement joins TRBV4-3 to TRBJ1-6, with 7 bases fitting TRBD1. Sequencing input: peripheral blood. The clonotype comes from a human donor with COVID-19, enrolled during active disease. The donor label of this sample is uncertain. CDR3 region: CASSHLLGTDNSPLHF. CDR3 coding DNA: TGCGCCAGCAGCCACCTATTAGGGACAGATAATTCACCCCTCCACTTT.